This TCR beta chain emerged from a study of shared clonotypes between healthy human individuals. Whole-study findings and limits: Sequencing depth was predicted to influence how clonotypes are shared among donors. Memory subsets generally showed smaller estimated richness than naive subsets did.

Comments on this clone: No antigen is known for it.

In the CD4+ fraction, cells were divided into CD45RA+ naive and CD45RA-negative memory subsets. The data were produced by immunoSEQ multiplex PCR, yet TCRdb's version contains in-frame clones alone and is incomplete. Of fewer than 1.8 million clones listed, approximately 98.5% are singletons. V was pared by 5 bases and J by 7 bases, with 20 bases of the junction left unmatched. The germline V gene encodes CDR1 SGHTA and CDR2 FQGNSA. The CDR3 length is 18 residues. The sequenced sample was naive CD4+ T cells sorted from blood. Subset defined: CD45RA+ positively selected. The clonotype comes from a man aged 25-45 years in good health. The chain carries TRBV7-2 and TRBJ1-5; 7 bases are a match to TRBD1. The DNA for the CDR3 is TGTGCCAGCAGCCTAGGGACAGTGGCCCGCCGGGGAGGGCAGCCCCAGCATTTT. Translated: CASSLGTVARRGGQPQHF.